This TCR beta chain was sequenced in a study of shared clonotypes between healthy human individuals. Points from the study as a whole: Blood was the only sampled material, and tissue repertoires likely differ. Sharing across four donors was highest in naive CD4 (approximately 5%) and lowest in memory CD8 (roughly 0.4%). What naive subsets generally showed was a larger estimated richness than memory subsets showed.

Here immunoSEQ multiplex PCR was the method, and the copy in TCRdb shows in-frame clones only, minus some. The top ten clones hold about 2% of a sample with around 700,000 clones, roughly 70% of them seen once. Between the trimmed V and J ends, which lost 7 bases and 5 bases, there was a span of 17 bases. The germline gives CDR1 LNHDA, CDR2 SQIVND (reference sequence). The CDR3 consists of 15 residues. Concerning this clone: The antigen is not known.

Those who donated were healthy HIV-negative adults, with no recent acute infections or vaccinations reported. The TCR sequence derives from a woman aged 25 to 39 in good health. The sample was memory CD4+ T cells sorted from blood. Subset of the sample: CD45RA-negative fraction. The rearrangement joins TRBV19 to TRBJ2-2; TRBD1 is a possible D gene (6 bases). The CDR3 nucleotides are TGTGCCAGTACCCCGGGGCAGGGGCAAACCGGGGAGCTGTTTTTT. As protein: CASTPGQGQTGELFF.